This is a list of T cell receptor beta chains from one sample in a study of Graves' ophthalmopathy and Graves' hyperthyroidism. MiXCR, applied by TCRdb to the multiplex PCR reads, yields one record per CDR3 protein. The sample carries around 1,000,000 distinct CDR3 sequences, 36% recorded once. Sequences were obtained from peripheral blood or thyroid tissue (not recorded which). The source of these receptors is an adult man with Graves' hyperthyroidism. The CDR3 runs from the conserved cysteine through the conserved F or W. The order of the fields is V gene, clone size, J gene, D gene, CDR3 protein, CDR3 DNA. The D gene is left open where the match is weak. Only some rows state a clone size, as once, few, many or a class for expanded clones.

V gene: TRBV25-1; clone size: NA; J gene: TRBJ2-5; D gene: NA; CDR3 protein: CASSPGPSWGYQETQYF; CDR3 DNA: TGTGCCAGCAGTCCGGGCCCTAGCTGGGGTTACCAAGAGACCCAGTACTTC
V gene: TRBV7-9; clone size: many; J gene: TRBJ2-5; D gene: NA; CDR3 protein: CASSWKREETQYF; CDR3 DNA: TGTGCCAGCAGCTGGAAGCGGGAAGAGACCCAGTACTTC
V gene: TRBV4-2; clone size: many; J gene: TRBJ1-6; D gene: NA; CDR3 protein: CASSQEEHSPLHF; CDR3 DNA: TGTGCCAGCAGCCAAGAGGAACATTCACCCCTCCACTTT
V gene: TRBV20-1; clone size: few; J gene: TRBJ2-7; D gene: TRBD1; CDR3 protein: CSARVPGTVPYEQYF; CDR3 DNA: TGCAGTGCTAGGGTCCCCGGGACAGTCCCCTACGAGCAGTACTTC
V gene: TRBV12-3/TRBV12-4; clone size: few; J gene: TRBJ2-7; D gene: NA; CDR3 protein: CASSPPDTYEQYF; CDR3 DNA: TGTGCCAGCAGTCCCCCCGACACCTACGAGCAGTACTTC
V gene: TRBV10-3; clone size: NA; J gene: TRBJ2-2; D gene: NA; CDR3 protein: CAIRGELFF; CDR3 DNA: TGTGCCATCAGAGGGGAGCTGTTTTTT
V gene: TRBV24-1; clone size: few; J gene: TRBJ2-2; D gene: NA; CDR3 protein: CATLDSTGELFF; CDR3 DNA: TGTGCCACCCTAGATTCCACCGGGGAGCTGTTTTTT
V gene: TRBV5-1; clone size: NA; J gene: TRBJ1-4; D gene: NA; CDR3 protein: CASSLGAGHNEKLFF; CDR3 DNA: TGCGCCAGCAGCTTGGGAGCGGGGCACAATGAAAAACTGTTTTTT
V gene: TRBV7-9; clone size: NA; J gene: TRBJ2-3; D gene: NA; CDR3 protein: CASSLTYRDTQYF; CDR3 DNA: TGTGCCAGCAGCTTAACGTACAGAGATACGCAGTATTTT
V gene: TRBV10-3; clone size: few; J gene: TRBJ2-2; D gene: TRBD1; CDR3 protein: CAIRRTGDGGTGELFF; CDR3 DNA: TGTGCCATCAGGCGGACAGGGGACGGGGGGACCGGGGAGCTGTTTTTT
V gene: TRBV7-8; clone size: NA; J gene: TRBJ2-7; D gene: NA; CDR3 protein: CASSPPEGDQYF; CDR3 DNA: TGTGCCAGCAGCCCACCGGAGGGGGATCAGTACTTC
V gene: TRBV2; clone size: many; J gene: TRBJ1-5; D gene: TRBD1; CDR3 protein: CASSVGRGMVGQPQHF; CDR3 DNA: TGTGCCAGCAGTGTTGGCAGGGGGATGGTGGGTCAGCCCCAGCATTTT
V gene: TRBV12-3/TRBV12-4; clone size: few; J gene: TRBJ2-7; D gene: NA; CDR3 protein: CASSPRPKGGEQYF; CDR3 DNA: TGTGCCAGCAGCCCCAGGCCCAAGGGCGGGGAGCAGTACTTC
V gene: TRBV29-1; clone size: many; J gene: TRBJ1-3; D gene: NA; CDR3 protein: CSAVPGAGNTIYF; CDR3 DNA: TGCAGCGCCGTTCCAGGGGCTGGAAACACCATATATTTT
V gene: TRBV10-2; clone size: few; J gene: TRBJ1-2; D gene: TRBD1; CDR3 protein: CASSDRQGNYGYTF; CDR3 DNA: TGCGCCAGCAGTGACCGACAGGGCAACTATGGCTACACCTTC
V gene: TRBV7-9; clone size: many; J gene: TRBJ1-6; D gene: NA; CDR3 protein: CASSFRGDSPLHF; CDR3 DNA: TGTGCCAGCAGCTTTAGAGGGGATTCACCCCTCCACTTT
V gene: TRBV19; clone size: many; J gene: TRBJ1-2; D gene: NA; CDR3 protein: CASSLKSPSNYGYTF; CDR3 DNA: TGTGCCAGTAGCCTCAAGAGTCCTTCGAACTATGGCTACACCTTC
V gene: TRBV7-3; clone size: NA; J gene: TRBJ2-7; D gene: NA; CDR3 protein: CAWSPASEQYF; CDR3 DNA: TGTGCCTGGAGTCCAGCAAGCGAGCAGTACTTC
V gene: TRBV9; clone size: NA; J gene: TRBJ2-2; D gene: NA; CDR3 protein: CASSGNKNTGELFF; CDR3 DNA: TGTGCCAGCAGCGGGAACAAGAACACCGGGGAGCTGTTTTTT
V gene: TRBV7-2; clone size: NA; J gene: TRBJ1-2; D gene: NA; CDR3 protein: CASSLDTGSNYGYTF; CDR3 DNA: TGTGCCAGCAGCTTAGACACAGGGTCTAACTATGGCTACACCTTC
V gene: TRBV7-8; clone size: many; J gene: TRBJ1-2; D gene: NA; CDR3 protein: CASSLYPKTALGFYGYTF; CDR3 DNA: TGTGCCAGCAGCTTATACCCGAAGACAGCCCTGGGGTTCTATGGCTACACCTTC
V gene: TRBV2; clone size: many; J gene: TRBJ2-7; D gene: TRBD1; CDR3 protein: CASSWTGHEQYF; CDR3 DNA: TGTGCCAGCAGCTGGACAGGGCACGAGCAGTACTTC
V gene: TRBV5-1; clone size: many; J gene: TRBJ1-1; D gene: NA; CDR3 protein: CASSGRQLPNTEAFF; CDR3 DNA: TGCGCCAGCAGCGGGAGACAGTTACCGAACACTGAAGCTTTCTTT
V gene: TRBV24-1; clone size: many; J gene: TRBJ2-7; D gene: TRBD1; CDR3 protein: CATSDPGQGVNEQYF; CDR3 DNA: TGTGCCACCAGTGACCCGGGACAGGGAGTGAACGAGCAGTACTTC
V gene: TRBV7-8; clone size: NA; J gene: TRBJ1-1; D gene: TRBD1; CDR3 protein: CASRSGTGLKPNTEAFF; CDR3 DNA: TGTGCCAGCAGGTCTGGGACAGGGCTAAAACCGAACACTGAAGCTTTCTTT
V gene: TRBV7-9; clone size: NA; J gene: TRBJ1-5; D gene: TRBD1; CDR3 protein: CASSPGRDRNRPQHF; CDR3 DNA: TGTGCCAGCAGCCCCGGACGGGACAGGAATCGGCCCCAGCATTTT
V gene: TRBV15; clone size: NA; J gene: TRBJ2-6; D gene: TRBD2; CDR3 protein: CATSQDRGTSGSPGANVLTF; CDR3 DNA: TGTGCCACCAGCCAAGATCGGGGGACTAGCGGGAGTCCTGGGGCCAACGTCCTGACTTTC
V gene: TRBV20-1; clone size: NA; J gene: TRBJ2-2; D gene: TRBD1; CDR3 protein: CSAPNPGGVAGELFF; CDR3 DNA: TGCAGTGCTCCCAATCCAGGGGGTGTGGCCGGGGAGCTGTTTTTT
V gene: TRBV2; clone size: NA; J gene: TRBJ1-2; D gene: TRBD1; CDR3 protein: CASSEAPGTGYGYTF; CDR3 DNA: TGTGCCAGCAGTGAAGCCCCTGGGACAGGGTATGGCTACACCTTC
V gene: TRBV10-3; clone size: NA; J gene: TRBJ2-5; D gene: TRBD1; CDR3 protein: CAANRDRVSQETQYF; CDR3 DNA: TGTGCCGCGAACCGGGACAGGGTATCGCAAGAGACCCAGTACTTC
V gene: TRBV28; clone size: NA; J gene: TRBJ1-2; D gene: NA; CDR3 protein: CASNLEGYGYTF; CDR3 DNA: TGTGCCAGCAATCTCGAGGGCTATGGCTACACCTTC
V gene: TRBV25-1; clone size: NA; J gene: TRBJ2-7; D gene: NA; CDR3 protein: CAGRRRTAYEQYF; CDR3 DNA: TGTGCCGGAAGACGGCGGACCGCCTACGAGCAGTACTTC
V gene: TRBV10-3; clone size: NA; J gene: TRBJ1-5; D gene: NA; CDR3 protein: CAISDAGTGAGQPQHF; CDR3 DNA: TGTGCCATCAGTGATGCCGGGACGGGGGCAGGTCAGCCCCAGCATTTT
V gene: TRBV9; clone size: few; J gene: TRBJ1-6; D gene: NA; CDR3 protein: CASSVYSGAGSTPLHF; CDR3 DNA: TGTGCCAGCAGCGTGTACAGCGGGGCAGGGAGTACACCCCTCCACTTT
V gene: TRBV20-1; clone size: few; J gene: TRBJ1-1; D gene: NA; CDR3 protein: CSASPAVNTEAFF; CDR3 DNA: TGCAGTGCCAGCCCGGCGGTGAACACTGAAGCTTTCTTT
V gene: TRBV7-9; clone size: NA; J gene: TRBJ2-3; D gene: NA; CDR3 protein: CASSALGVGTDTQYF; CDR3 DNA: TGTGCCAGCAGCGCCCTTGGGGTCGGCACAGATACGCAGTATTTT
V gene: TRBV7-2; clone size: NA; J gene: TRBJ2-3; D gene: NA; CDR3 protein: CASSLGLAADTQYF; CDR3 DNA: TGTGCCAGCAGCTTAGGGTTAGCGGCAGATACGCAGTATTTT
V gene: TRBV6-1; clone size: NA; J gene: TRBJ1-6; D gene: NA; CDR3 protein: CASSMEGQSPLHF; CDR3 DNA: TGTGCCAGCAGTATGGAGGGCCAGTCACCCCTCCACTTT
V gene: TRBV9; clone size: NA; J gene: TRBJ2-5; D gene: NA; CDR3 protein: CASSGTYPAGQETQYF; CDR3 DNA: TGTGCCAGCAGCGGGACCTACCCGGCGGGACAAGAGACCCAGTACTTC
V gene: TRBV5-1; clone size: many; J gene: TRBJ2-7; D gene: TRBD1; CDR3 protein: CASSFWDRRHYEQYF; CDR3 DNA: TGCGCCAGCAGCTTCTGGGACAGGAGGCACTACGAGCAGTACTTC
V gene: TRBV6-5; clone size: NA; J gene: TRBJ2-6; D gene: TRBD1; CDR3 protein: CASSYSQGLSGANVLTF; CDR3 DNA: TGTGCCAGCAGTTACTCACAGGGGCTCTCTGGGGCCAACGTCCTGACTTTC
V gene: TRBV5-1; clone size: NA; J gene: TRBJ2-7; D gene: TRBD1; CDR3 protein: CASSDRGDTGQYF; CDR3 DNA: TGCGCCAGCAGCGACAGGGGAGACACCGGGCAGTACTTC
V gene: TRBV7-2; clone size: many; J gene: TRBJ2-5; D gene: NA; CDR3 protein: CASTPFPGYSGAQYF; CDR3 DNA: TGTGCCAGCACCCCCTTCCCCGGGTATTCTGGGGCCCAGTACTTC
V gene: TRBV6-6; clone size: many; J gene: TRBJ1-2; D gene: TRBD1; CDR3 protein: CASRKGQGNYGYTF; CDR3 DNA: TGTGCCAGCAGGAAAGGACAGGGAAACTATGGCTACACCTTC
V gene: TRBV10-3; clone size: many; J gene: TRBJ1-1; D gene: NA; CDR3 protein: CAISSPQGTEAFF; CDR3 DNA: TGTGCCATCAGTTCTCCCCAAGGTACTGAAGCTTTCTTT
V gene: TRBV2; clone size: once; J gene: TRBJ1-1; D gene: NA; CDR3 protein: CAEGVNTEAFF; CDR3 DNA: TGTGCCGAGGGAGTTAACACTGAAGCTTTCTTT
V gene: TRBV7-2; clone size: NA; J gene: TRBJ2-5; D gene: NA; CDR3 protein: CASSLRAGGPHETQYF; CDR3 DNA: TGTGCCAGCAGCTTAAGGGCAGGTGGCCCCCACGAGACCCAGTACTTC